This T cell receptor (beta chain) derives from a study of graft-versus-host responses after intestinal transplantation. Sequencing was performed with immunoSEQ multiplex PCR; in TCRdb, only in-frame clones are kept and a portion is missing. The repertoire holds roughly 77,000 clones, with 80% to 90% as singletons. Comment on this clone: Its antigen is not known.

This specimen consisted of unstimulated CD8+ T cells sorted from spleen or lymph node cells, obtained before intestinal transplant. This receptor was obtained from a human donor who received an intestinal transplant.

The CDR3 loop reads CASSLDIRTGGGLYNEQFF. CDR3 DNA: TGTGCCAGCAGCTTAGATATCCGGACAGGTGGGGGGCTATACAATGAGCAGTTCTTC. This chain uses TRBV7-6 with TRBJ2-1; tentative D call: TRBD1 (7 bases). Deletions cut 1 base from V and 4 bases from J, with 23 bases between. In germline, CDR1 is SGHVS, CDR2 FNYEAQ. The CDR3 length is 19 residues. Together with reference TRBV7-6 and TRBJ2-1, the CDR3 gives the full variable domain: GAGVSQSPRYKVTKRGQDVALRCDPISGHVSLYWYRQALGQGPEFLTYFNYEAQQDKSGLPNDRFSAERPEGSISTLTIQRTEQRDSAMYRCASSLDIRTGGGLYNEQFFGPGTRLTVL.